A selection of T cell receptor beta chains follows, all from one sample in a study of blood T cell repertoires in COVID-19. Profiled with immunoSEQ multiplex PCR; TCRdb holds only in-frame clones, not every one. The table has a few hundred thousand clones, over 75% seen once. Sample: PBMCs or T cells enriched from blood (not recorded which). Receptors originate from a man aged 35 to 55 who had recovered from COVID-19. CDR3s include the opening cysteine and the closing phenylalanine or tryptophan. D genes are given only for firm matches. Clone size appears in some rows only: once, few, many, or a class for an expanded clone.

cdr3_nt: TGTGCCAGCTCACCCCTTCAGGCCCACTATGGCTACACCTTC; cdr3_aa: CASSPLQAHYGYTF; clone_size: .; d_call: .; j_call: TRBJ1-2; v_call: TRBV18
cdr3_nt: TGTGCCAGCAGTTACCCAGGGGCCTATGGCTACACCTTC; cdr3_aa: CASSYPGAYGYTF; clone_size: .; d_call: .; j_call: TRBJ1-2; v_call: TRBV6-5
cdr3_nt: TGTGCCAGCTCACCCTCGGGTGGGAACACCATATATTTT; cdr3_aa: CASSPSGGNTIYF; clone_size: .; d_call: .; j_call: TRBJ1-3; v_call: TRBV18
cdr3_nt: TGTGCCAGCAGCTTAGTAACAGGGGGACGATACGAGCAGTACTTC; cdr3_aa: CASSLVTGGRYEQYF; clone_size: .; d_call: TRBD1; j_call: TRBJ2-7; v_call: TRBV7-6
cdr3_nt: TGTGCCAGCAGTTTATCGCCCCAGGGCCCAACTCGGAAAGGCTACACCTTC; cdr3_aa: CASSLSPQGPTRKGYTF; clone_size: .; d_call: .; j_call: TRBJ1-2; v_call: TRBV27
cdr3_nt: TGTGCCAGCAGCAGTTGGGGACTAGCGGGCAATGAGCAGTTCTTC; cdr3_aa: CASSSWGLAGNEQFF; clone_size: .; d_call: TRBD2; j_call: TRBJ2-1; v_call: TRBV7-9
cdr3_nt: TGTGCCACCAGGGACTTTATAGCTGAAGCTTTCTTT; cdr3_aa: CATRDFIAEAFF; clone_size: .; d_call: .; j_call: TRBJ1-1; v_call: TRBV6-5
cdr3_nt: TGCGCCAGCAGCTCGACAGGGGCGAACACTGAAGCTTTCTTT; cdr3_aa: CASSSTGANTEAFF; clone_size: .; d_call: TRBD1; j_call: TRBJ1-1; v_call: TRBV5-1
cdr3_nt: TGTGCCAGCAGTTCAAACTATGGCTACACCTTC; cdr3_aa: CASSSNYGYTF; clone_size: .; d_call: .; j_call: TRBJ1-2; v_call: TRBV28
cdr3_nt: TGTGCCAGCAGTCGAACGGGGTCTGGAAACACCATATATTTT; cdr3_aa: CASSRTGSGNTIYF; clone_size: once; d_call: .; j_call: TRBJ1-3; v_call: TRBV27
cdr3_nt: TGTGCCACCCTGACAGTGATGAACACTGAAGCTTTCTTT; cdr3_aa: CATLTVMNTEAFF; clone_size: .; d_call: .; j_call: TRBJ1-1; v_call: TRBV2
cdr3_nt: TGTGCCAGCACCCGACTAGGGCTCTTCGAAGATGAGCAGTTCTTC; cdr3_aa: CASTRLGLFEDEQFF; clone_size: .; d_call: .; j_call: TRBJ2-1; v_call: TRBV7-2
cdr3_nt: TGCAGTGCTAGTAGCCTCGGTAGCAATCAGCCCCAGCATTTT; cdr3_aa: CSASSLGSNQPQHF; clone_size: .; d_call: .; j_call: TRBJ1-5; v_call: TRBV20-1
cdr3_nt: TGTGCCTGGAGGGGGACAGGAACCTACGAGCAGTACTTC; cdr3_aa: CAWRGTGTYEQYF; clone_size: .; d_call: TRBD1; j_call: TRBJ2-7; v_call: TRBV30
cdr3_nt: TGTGCCAGCAGCTTGGACAGCCTCACTGAAGCTTTCTTT; cdr3_aa: CASSLDSLTEAFF; clone_size: .; d_call: .; j_call: TRBJ1-1; v_call: TRBV5-4
cdr3_nt: TGCGCCAGCAGCCAAGTTAAGTCGTCCGGGACAGGAAGCACAGATACGCAGTATTTT; cdr3_aa: CASSQVKSSGTGSTDTQYF; clone_size: .; d_call: TRBD1; j_call: TRBJ2-3; v_call: TRBV4-1
cdr3_nt: TGTGCCAGCTCTCCACACCCTCCCGTTGAAGCTTTCTTT; cdr3_aa: CASSPHPPVEAFF; clone_size: .; d_call: .; j_call: TRBJ1-1; v_call: TRBV12-3/TRBV12-4
cdr3_nt: TGCGCCAGCAGCCTAGGGACTAGCCGCATCACAGATACGCAGTATTTT; cdr3_aa: CASSLGTSRITDTQYF; clone_size: .; d_call: TRBD2; j_call: TRBJ2-3; v_call: TRBV5-1
cdr3_nt: TGCGCCAGCAGCTTGGGGGACAGGCTAACTAACTATGGCTACACCTTC; cdr3_aa: CASSLGDRLTNYGYTF; clone_size: .; d_call: TRBD1; j_call: TRBJ1-2; v_call: TRBV5-1
cdr3_nt: TGTGCCAGCAGTAACCTCCCTAGCGACTACAATGAGCAGTTCTTC; cdr3_aa: CASSNLPSDYNEQFF; clone_size: .; d_call: .; j_call: TRBJ2-1; v_call: TRBV27
cdr3_nt: TGTGCCAGCAGTCTAGGGACAGGCCTAAGCAATCAGCCCCAGCATTTT; cdr3_aa: CASSLGTGLSNQPQHF; clone_size: .; d_call: TRBD1; j_call: TRBJ1-5; v_call: TRBV2
cdr3_nt: TGTGCCAGCAGCTTAACCGCGACAGGGAAAGGGACTGAAGCTTTCTTT; cdr3_aa: CASSLTATGKGTEAFF; clone_size: .; d_call: TRBD1; j_call: TRBJ1-1; v_call: TRBV11-2
cdr3_nt: TGTGCCAGCAGTTACGACAGGGGGAATCAGCCCCAGCATTTT; cdr3_aa: CASSYDRGNQPQHF; clone_size: .; d_call: TRBD1; j_call: TRBJ1-5; v_call: TRBV6-2/TRBV6-3
cdr3_nt: TGTGCCACCAGTGATGACAGGGCGCCCGGGGAGCTGTTTTTT; cdr3_aa: CATSDDRAPGELFF; clone_size: once; d_call: TRBD1; j_call: TRBJ2-2; v_call: TRBV24-1
cdr3_nt: TGTGCCAGTACCAATGAGGGGGCCCAGCCCCAGCATTTT; cdr3_aa: CASTNEGAQPQHF; clone_size: few; d_call: TRBD1; j_call: TRBJ1-5; v_call: TRBV19
cdr3_nt: TGTGCCAGCAGCTTCTACAGGGTGGAGGAGGCTTTCTTT; cdr3_aa: CASSFYRVEEAFF; clone_size: .; d_call: .; j_call: TRBJ1-1; v_call: TRBV7-2
cdr3_nt: TGTGCCAGCACGGTTTACGCGAACACCGGGGAGCTGTTTTTT; cdr3_aa: CASTVYANTGELFF; clone_size: .; d_call: .; j_call: TRBJ2-2; v_call: TRBV6-5
cdr3_nt: TGTGCCAGCAGGGCTCCCCTGTACGAGCAGTACTTC; cdr3_aa: CASRAPLYEQYF; clone_size: .; d_call: .; j_call: TRBJ2-7; v_call: TRBV2
cdr3_nt: TGTGCCACCACCAGGGGCTCTAACTATGGCTACACCTTC; cdr3_aa: CATTRGSNYGYTF; clone_size: .; d_call: .; j_call: TRBJ1-2; v_call: TRBV5-4
cdr3_nt: TGTGCCAGCAGCCAAGTTGTTCGGACTAGCGGGAGCTACGAGCAGTACTTC; cdr3_aa: CASSQVVRTSGSYEQYF; clone_size: .; d_call: TRBD2; j_call: TRBJ2-7; v_call: TRBV3-1/TRBV3-2
cdr3_nt: TGTGCCAGCAGTTCCTTAGCGGGGGGGCCGACAGATACGCAGTATTTT; cdr3_aa: CASSSLAGGPTDTQYF; clone_size: .; d_call: TRBD2; j_call: TRBJ2-3; v_call: TRBV6-4
cdr3_nt: TGTGCCAGCAGAAGAACCGGGACAAACTCCTACAATGAGCAGTTCTTC; cdr3_aa: CASRRTGTNSYNEQFF; clone_size: .; d_call: .; j_call: TRBJ2-1; v_call: TRBV7-8
cdr3_nt: TGTGCCAGCAGCCAAAGCCATGAGCAGTTCTTC; cdr3_aa: CASSQSHEQFF; clone_size: .; d_call: .; j_call: TRBJ2-1; v_call: TRBV3-1/TRBV3-2
cdr3_nt: TGTGCCAGTAGTACCTCTCCGGGACAGGGGGCATCCTACGAGCAGTACTTC; cdr3_aa: CASSTSPGQGASYEQYF; clone_size: .; d_call: TRBD1; j_call: TRBJ2-7; v_call: TRBV19
cdr3_nt: TGTGCCAGTAGTCTCGGGTTTGGGACAAACTCCTACAATGAGCAGTTCTTC; cdr3_aa: CASSLGFGTNSYNEQFF; clone_size: .; d_call: .; j_call: TRBJ2-1; v_call: TRBV19
cdr3_nt: TGCGCCAGCAGTAAGACCACAGGGGGCAACGGGGAGCTGTTTTTT; cdr3_aa: CASSKTTGGNGELFF; clone_size: .; d_call: TRBD1; j_call: TRBJ2-2; v_call: TRBV10-2
cdr3_nt: TGTGCCAGCAGCCTCGGAGCAGGTAGCGGACTACAGCCCCAGCATTTT; cdr3_aa: CASSLGAGSGLQPQHF; clone_size: .; d_call: .; j_call: TRBJ1-5; v_call: TRBV5-6
cdr3_nt: TGTGCTAGTGGTTTCATAAGGAGGGGACGGTATGGCTACACCTTC; cdr3_aa: CASGFIRRGRYGYTF; clone_size: .; d_call: .; j_call: TRBJ1-2; v_call: TRBV12-5
cdr3_nt: TGTGCCGGAGGAAGATGGGCCGGGGAGCTGTTTTTT; cdr3_aa: CAGGRWAGELFF; clone_size: .; d_call: .; j_call: TRBJ2-2; v_call: TRBV6-5
cdr3_nt: TGTGCCAGCAGCCTAAGATCAACGGGTAACTATGGCTACACCTTC; cdr3_aa: CASSLRSTGNYGYTF; clone_size: .; d_call: .; j_call: TRBJ1-2; v_call: TRBV3-1/TRBV3-2
cdr3_nt: TGTGCCAGCAGCGCCCGACAGCGTTTAAACGCTGAAGCTTTCTTT; cdr3_aa: CASSARQRLNAEAFF; clone_size: .; d_call: .; j_call: TRBJ1-1; v_call: TRBV7-9
cdr3_nt: TGTGCCAGCAGTGAGCTAGCGGGGGGGCAAGAGACCCAGTACTTC; cdr3_aa: CASSELAGGQETQYF; clone_size: .; d_call: TRBD2; j_call: TRBJ2-5; v_call: TRBV6-1
cdr3_nt: TGTGCCAGCTCACGGCAGGGGGGAGATGAGCAGTTCTTC; cdr3_aa: CASSRQGGDEQFF; clone_size: few; d_call: .; j_call: TRBJ2-1; v_call: TRBV18
cdr3_nt: TGTGCCAGCAGTAAACAGGGGGCGGGCAATCAGCCCCAGCATTTT; cdr3_aa: CASSKQGAGNQPQHF; clone_size: .; d_call: TRBD1; j_call: TRBJ1-5; v_call: TRBV27
cdr3_nt: TGTGCCAGCTCACCGCCACAGGGGACGAGGTCTGAAGCTTTCTTT; cdr3_aa: CASSPPQGTRSEAFF; clone_size: .; d_call: TRBD1; j_call: TRBJ1-1; v_call: TRBV18
cdr3_nt: TGTGCCAGCTCTCAGGAGGGACGCTATAATTCACCCCTCCACTTT; cdr3_aa: CASSQEGRYNSPLHF; clone_size: .; d_call: .; j_call: TRBJ1-6; v_call: TRBV19
cdr3_nt: TGTGCCAGCGAAAGGGCAGGGGGAAGGAACACTGAAGCTTTCTTT; cdr3_aa: CASERAGGRNTEAFF; clone_size: once; d_call: TRBD1; j_call: TRBJ1-1; v_call: TRBV2
cdr3_nt: TGTGCCACCAGTGACCCCGGGGGGGCCGGGAGCAATCAGCCCCAGCATTTT; cdr3_aa: CATSDPGGAGSNQPQHF; clone_size: .; d_call: .; j_call: TRBJ1-5; v_call: TRBV24-1
cdr3_nt: TGTGCCAGCAGTTACGAAGGCGGGAGAATTAACTACGAGCAGTACTTC; cdr3_aa: CASSYEGGRINYEQYF; clone_size: .; d_call: TRBD2; j_call: TRBJ2-7; v_call: TRBV6-2/TRBV6-3
cdr3_nt: TGTGCCAGTAGTATAGGGCCAAATCAGCCCCAGCATTTT; cdr3_aa: CASSIGPNQPQHF; clone_size: .; d_call: .; j_call: TRBJ1-5; v_call: TRBV19
cdr3_nt: TGTGCCAGCAGCTTCTCCGTAGGACAGGGTTTTAATCGGGGCTTTGGCACCTTC; cdr3_aa: CASSFSVGQGFNRGFGTF; clone_size: .; d_call: TRBD1; j_call: TRBJ1-2; v_call: TRBV7-9
cdr3_nt: TGCAGCGTTCCGGCAGGGCACTATGGCTACACCTTC; cdr3_aa: CSVPAGHYGYTF; clone_size: few; d_call: .; j_call: TRBJ1-2; v_call: TRBV29-1
cdr3_nt: TGTGCCAGCAGTGAAGGGCAGGGGCTCGACTATGGCTACACCTTC; cdr3_aa: CASSEGQGLDYGYTF; clone_size: few; d_call: .; j_call: TRBJ1-2; v_call: TRBV6-1
cdr3_nt: TGTGCCAGCAGTCTAGCGGGCTTTTACGAGCAGTACTTC; cdr3_aa: CASSLAGFYEQYF; clone_size: .; d_call: TRBD2; j_call: TRBJ2-7; v_call: TRBV6-5
cdr3_nt: TGTGCCACCAGCAGAGGAGGGCAGAACACTGAAGCTTTCTTT; cdr3_aa: CATSRGGQNTEAFF; clone_size: .; d_call: .; j_call: TRBJ1-1; v_call: TRBV15